A selection of T cell receptor beta chains follows, all from one sample in a study of CD8+ T cells in alopecia areata. Clones were sequenced by immunoSEQ multiplex PCR, and TCRdb holds only the in-frame ones, with some missing. This sample has approximately 150,000 clones, with around 57% found just once. Sequencing was carried out using CD4+ T cells sorted from blood. Every receptor here comes from a human donor in good health. Both conserved end residues are part of each CDR3. Each record gives: CDR3 length, J gene, D gene, clone size, V gene, CDR3 protein, CDR3 DNA. D genes are given only for firm matches. Clone size is not always given. Where it is, it says once, few, many or a class for expanded clones.

15	TRBJ1-5	-	-	TRBV5-1	CASSLNGGWDQPQHF	TGCGCCAGCAGCTTGAATGGGGGTTGGGATCAGCCCCAGCATTTT
15	TRBJ1-1	-	-	TRBV29-1	CSHAPRWADNTEAFF	TGCAGCCACGCGCCCCGATGGGCAGACAACACTGAAGCTTTCTTT
16	TRBJ2-1	TRBD2	-	TRBV29-1	CSVIKSGGSGWNEQFF	TGCAGCGTAATAAAATCCGGCGGGAGTGGCTGGAATGAGCAGTTCTTC
15	TRBJ1-5	-	-	TRBV5-1	CASSLGTAPNQPQHF	TGCGCCAGCAGCTTGGGGACTGCACCTAATCAGCCCCAGCATTTT
15	TRBJ1-4	-	few	TRBV6-1	CASSEWGHSNEKLFF	TGTGCCAGCAGTGAATGGGGGCACTCTAATGAAAAACTGTTTTTT
18	TRBJ2-6	-	-	TRBV4-1	CASSPRQVFGTGANVLTF	TGCGCCAGCAGCCCACGACAGGTCTTTGGGACTGGGGCCAACGTCCTGACTTTC
12	TRBJ2-7	-	-	TRBV29-1	CSVEDGGYEQYF	TGCAGCGTTGAAGACGGGGGCTACGAGCAGTACTTC
15	TRBJ1-1	-	-	TRBV5-1	CASSLDSGPNTEAFF	TGCGCCAGCAGCTTGGACTCCGGCCCGAACACTGAAGCTTTCTTT
14	TRBJ2-7	-	few	TRBV5-1	CASSLSYRLYEQYF	TGCGCCAGCAGCTTGTCTTACAGGCTGTACGAGCAGTACTTC
15	TRBJ2-3	TRBD2	-	TRBV6-5	CASRRTSGRSDTQYF	TGTGCCAGCAGACGGACTAGCGGGAGGTCAGATACGCAGTATTTT
13	TRBJ2-6	-	-	TRBV29-1	CSVRPSGANVLTF	TGCAGCGTTCGTCCCTCTGGGGCCAACGTCCTGACTTTC
14	TRBJ2-1	TRBD2	-	TRBV30	CAWNSGKTYNEQFF	TGTGCCTGGAATAGCGGGAAAACCTACAATGAGCAGTTCTTC
14	TRBJ2-5	TRBD1	-	TRBV29-1	CSVLPGTVLETQYF	TGCAGCGTTCTACCCGGGACAGTCCTGGAGACCCAGTACTTC
17	TRBJ1-5	TRBD1	-	TRBV25-1	CASSDWRGQGSDQPQHF	TGTGCCAGCAGTGATTGGCGGGGACAGGGCAGCGATCAGCCCCAGCATTTT
12	TRBJ2-2	-	-	TRBV18	CASSPRNGELFF	TGTGCCAGCTCACCAAGGAACGGGGAGCTGTTTTTT
13	TRBJ1-1	-	-	TRBV29-1	CSVDTGWSTEAFF	TGCAGCGTTGATACGGGTTGGAGCACTGAAGCTTTCTTT
17	TRBJ2-7	-	few	TRBV21-1	CASSKRKGQGESYEQYF	TGTGCCAGCAGCAAACGTAAGGGACAGGGGGAGTCCTACGAGCAGTACTTC
14	TRBJ2-5	-	once	TRBV7-2	CASTGHGSSETQYF	TGTGCCAGCACAGGACATGGGAGCAGTGAGACCCAGTACTTC
15	TRBJ2-1	TRBD2	-	TRBV14	CASTLAGGSYNEQFF	TGTGCCAGCACGCTAGCGGGAGGGTCCTACAATGAGCAGTTCTTC
14	TRBJ2-2	-	-	TRBV27	CASSFGLNTGELFF	TGTGCCAGCAGTTTTGGACTTAACACCGGGGAGCTGTTTTTT
16	TRBJ2-1	TRBD2	-	TRBV4-1	CASSQLAGVTYNEQFF	TGCGCCAGCAGCCAACTAGCGGGAGTCACCTACAATGAGCAGTTCTTC
20	TRBJ2-1	-	-	TRBV29-1	CSVEGVSGSLALGRNNEQFF	TGCAGCGTTGAGGGAGTAAGCGGGTCACTAGCCCTGGGGCGAAACAATGAGCAGTTCTTC
13	TRBJ1-5	-	few	TRBV4-1	CASSQGGNQPQHF	TGCGCCAGCAGCCAAGGTGGCAATCAGCCCCAGCATTTT
15	TRBJ2-2	-	-	TRBV10-2	CASSEGWEGTGELFF	TGCGCCAGCAGTGAGGGTTGGGAAGGGACCGGGGAGCTGTTTTTT
13	TRBJ2-5	TRBD2	-	TRBV10-3	CATAFLAEETQYF	TGTGCCACGGCGTTCCTAGCGGAAGAGACCCAGTACTTC